A selection of T cell receptor beta chains follows, all from one sample in a study of blood T cell repertoires in COVID-19. Assay: immunoSEQ multiplex PCR; the TCRdb copy retains only in-frame clones and omits some. The sample carries roughly 400,000 clones, around nine tenths recorded once. Source material: PBMCs or T cells enriched from blood (not recorded which). These receptors originate from a woman between 50 and 59 years old who had recovered from COVID-19. CDR3s include the opening cysteine and the closing phenylalanine or tryptophan. D genes are given only for firm matches. Clone size is given for some rows only: seen once, a few or many times, or a class if the clone is expanded.

d_call	v_call	clone_size	j_call	cdr3_nt	cdr3_aa
.	TRBV5-1	.	TRBJ1-1	TGCGCCAGCAGCGAACGCCGTGGAGCCACTGAAGCTTTCTTT	CASSERRGATEAFF
.	TRBV28	.	TRBJ1-1	TGTGCCAGCAGTTTATTCGACGCGGGGAACACTGAAGCTTTCTTT	CASSLFDAGNTEAFF
.	TRBV3-1/TRBV3-2	.	TRBJ1-3	TGTGCCAGCAGCCGAGAGGGCGGAGGAGGAAACACCATATATTTT	CASSREGGGGNTIYF
.	TRBV28	.	TRBJ1-2	TGTGCCAGCAGTTTAAACTTATATGGCTACACCTTC	CASSLNLYGYTF
.	TRBV13	.	TRBJ1-1	TGTGCCAGCAGCCTCCTCATTTCCGGAGGTGAAGCTTTCTTT	CASSLLISGGEAFF
.	TRBV19	.	TRBJ1-3	TGTGCCAGTATGTGGCAGTCGATGGACACCATATATTTT	CASMWQSMDTIYF
.	TRBV11-1	once	TRBJ1-1	TGTGCCAGCAGCTTACGACACGGGAACACTGAAGCTTTCTTT	CASSLRHGNTEAFF
TRBD1	TRBV5-6	.	TRBJ1-5	TGTGCCAGCAGCTTGGGGGACAGGGATGTGGGCAATCAGCCCCAGCATTTT	CASSLGDRDVGNQPQHF
.	TRBV6-2/TRBV6-3	once	TRBJ2-1	TGTGCCAGCAGTTCAACCTATGAGCCGTTCTTC	CASSSTYEPFF
TRBD1	TRBV5-1	.	TRBJ1-6	TGCGCCAGCAGCTCGGGACAGACAGGGGTGGATTCACCCCTCCACTTT	CASSSGQTGVDSPLHF
.	TRBV29-1	.	TRBJ2-3	TGCAGCGTTGAAGGGGGGGGCGGGACAGATACGCAGTATTTT	CSVEGGGGTDTQYF
.	TRBV5-1	.	TRBJ2-6	TGCGCCAGCAGCACCACTACGCTCTCTTTGGCCAACGTCCTGACTTTC	CASSTTTLSLANVLTF
.	TRBV19	.	TRBJ1-6	TGTGCCAGTAGTAAGGACAGAACACTTTATAATTCACCCCTCCACTTT	CASSKDRTLYNSPLHF
.	TRBV7-8	.	TRBJ2-7	TGTGCCAGCAGCTTCCCCGGTCGGTACGAGCAGTACTTC	CASSFPGRYEQYF
.	TRBV2	.	TRBJ1-6	TGTGCCAGCACCCTGGACACCACTTCAGGACCCCTCCACTTT	CASTLDTTSGPLHF
.	TRBV28	.	TRBJ2-2	TGTGCCAGCAGTCTTCAAACTGCCTCGAGGCAGGGAATGAACACCGGGGAGCTGTTTTTT	CASSLQTASRQGMNTGELFF
TRBD1	TRBV15	.	TRBJ1-2	TGTGCCACCAGCAGATCCTCCTGGGGGGACAGCCCCTATGGCTACACCTTC	CATSRSSWGDSPYGYTF
TRBD1	TRBV6-5	.	TRBJ1-2	TGTGCCAGCAGCCCGGATGGCAGGGGGTGGGGTTACACCTTC	CASSPDGRGWGYTF
.	TRBV7-2	.	TRBJ1-2	TGTGCCAGCAGCCGATCAGGGTCAGGAGGCTACACCTTC	CASSRSGSGGYTF
.	TRBV3-1/TRBV3-2	.	TRBJ2-7	TGTGCCAGCAGCCAAGAAGGGGCCTACGAGCAGTACTTC	CASSQEGAYEQYF
.	TRBV4-2	.	TRBJ1-1	TGTGCCAGCAGGGTACAGGGCTCGGGAACTGAAGCTTTCTTT	CASRVQGSGTEAFF
.	TRBV5-1	.	TRBJ2-7	TGCGCCAGCAGCCCCCCCGCGTACGAGCAGTACTTC	CASSPPAYEQYF
.	TRBV11-2	.	TRBJ1-3	TGTGCCAGCAGCTCTACAGGGCGGGGAAACACCATATATTTT	CASSSTGRGNTIYF
TRBD2	TRBV5-1	.	TRBJ2-5	TGCGCCAGCAGCCATGTAGCGGGTAAGGGGGAGACCCAGTACTTC	CASSHVAGKGETQYF
.	TRBV5-1	.	TRBJ2-5	TGCGCCAGCACCTTTCAGGGGTTTACTGATGAGACCCAGTACTTC	CASTFQGFTDETQYF
.	TRBV3-1/TRBV3-2	.	TRBJ1-2	TGTGCCAGCAGCACCAAGACAGTTGGCTATGGCTACACCTTC	CASSTKTVGYGYTF
TRBD1	TRBV4-1	.	TRBJ1-6	TGCGCCAGCAGGGGGACAGCGACTGACTATTCACCCCTCCACTTT	CASRGTATDYSPLHF
.	TRBV7-9	.	TRBJ1-1	TGTGCCAGCAGTGATAGGGGGATTCCCATGAACACTGAAGCTTTCTTT	CASSDRGIPMNTEAFF
.	TRBV11-2	once	TRBJ1-5	TGTGCCAGCAGCTACCTGTACATTGATAGCAATCAGCCCCAGCATTTT	CASSYLYIDSNQPQHF
.	TRBV28	.	TRBJ1-3	TGTGCCTGGGGACAAGGAAACACCATATATTTT	CAWGQGNTIYF
.	TRBV21-1	few	TRBJ2-1	TGTGCCAGCAGCAAAGTAGCGGGGAGCTCCTACAATGAGCAGTTCTTC	CASSKVAGSSYNEQFF
.	TRBV21-1	.	TRBJ1-3	TGTGCCAGCAGCACACCTCGGGTCTATCGCTCTGGAAACACCATATATTTT	CASSTPRVYRSGNTIYF
.	TRBV20-1	.	TRBJ1-2	TGCAGTGCTAGTTGGGGCTCAGGAGGCTACACCTTC	CSASWGSGGYTF
TRBD2	TRBV28	.	TRBJ2-3	TGTGCCAGCACCACAGGGACTAGCGGACCAGATACGCAGTATTTT	CASTTGTSGPDTQYF
TRBD1	TRBV5-1	.	TRBJ1-2	TGCGCCAGCAGCTGGGGAGACAGGGGGCGCAACTATGGCTACACCTTC	CASSWGDRGRNYGYTF
TRBD1	TRBV7-8	.	TRBJ2-7	TGTGCCAGCAGCTTAGTGAAGGGAAACAGGGGCGAGCAGTACTTC	CASSLVKGNRGEQYF
TRBD1	TRBV5-5	.	TRBJ1-2	TGTGCCAGCAGCCAGATCAGGGACAGCAAAGGATTCTATGGCTACACCTTC	CASSQIRDSKGFYGYTF
.	TRBV13	.	TRBJ1-6	TGTGCCAGCAGCTTTTCCGCAGAGGAGGATTCACCCCTCCACTTT	CASSFSAEEDSPLHF
.	TRBV3-1/TRBV3-2	.	TRBJ1-5	TGTGCCAGCAGCCAAGACGTCAGAGGTAATCAGCCCCAGCATTTT	CASSQDVRGNQPQHF
TRBD2	TRBV9	.	TRBJ2-2	TGTGCCAGCAGCGTAGCGGGGGGGCCGTCCGGGGAGCTGTTTTTT	CASSVAGGPSGELFF
.	TRBV2	.	TRBJ1-1	TGTGCCAGCAGCTACCTCATCACTGAAGCTTTCTTT	CASSYLITEAFF
TRBD2	TRBV28	.	TRBJ2-1	TGTGCCAGCAGCCACGGACTAGCGGGGAACAATGAGCAGTTCTTC	CASSHGLAGNNEQFF
TRBD2	TRBV19	few	TRBJ2-7	TGTGCCAGTAGTGGGGTAGCGGGGTTCTACGAGCAGTACTTC	CASSGVAGFYEQYF
.	TRBV24-1	.	TRBJ2-1	TGTGCCACCAGTTCTTCCGGAACTAGTCCCCAGTTCTTC	CATSSSGTSPQFF
.	TRBV13	.	TRBJ2-1	TGTGCCAGCAGCTTAGGCTTGGAGCAGTTCTTC	CASSLGLEQFF
.	TRBV9	.	TRBJ1-4	TGTGCCAGCAGCGTAGGAGCGGGGAATGAAAAACTGTTTTTT	CASSVGAGNEKLFF
.	TRBV28	few	TRBJ1-4	TGTGCCAGCAGTTCGCCAGCAACTAATGAAAAACTGTTTTTT	CASSSPATNEKLFF
TRBD1	TRBV19	.	TRBJ2-2	TGTGCCAGTAGTAGGGGACAGGTCACCGGGGAGCTGTTTTTT	CASSRGQVTGELFF
.	TRBV6-2/TRBV6-3	.	TRBJ2-7	TGTGCCAGCAGTGCGCCCGGGGGCTCCTACGAGCAGTACTTC	CASSAPGGSYEQYF
TRBD1	TRBV7-9	.	TRBJ2-7	TGTGCCAGCAGCGTGGGACAGGCGACAACCGCCTACGAGCAGTACTTC	CASSVGQATTAYEQYF
TRBD2	TRBV7-8	.	TRBJ2-3	TGTGCCAGCAGCCCCCGGGACAGGGGCTTGGGACTAGCGGGGGGCCCTAGCACAGATACGCAGTATTTT	CASSPRDRGLGLAGGPSTDTQYF
TRBD1	TRBV4-1	.	TRBJ1-1	TGCGCCAGCAGCCGCCAACAGGGGTTGAACACTGAAGCTTTCTTT	CASSRQQGLNTEAFF
TRBD1	TRBV25-1	.	TRBJ2-1	TGTGCCAGCAGTTGGGGGACAGGGTTTACCAATGAGCAGTTCTTC	CASSWGTGFTNEQFF
TRBD2	TRBV2	.	TRBJ2-1	TGTGCCAGCCTAGCGGGATCCTACAATGAGCAGTTCTTC	CASLAGSYNEQFF
.	TRBV28	.	TRBJ1-6	TGTGCCAGCAGTTCACAGGGTTCACCCCTCCACTTT	CASSSQGSPLHF
.	TRBV6-2/TRBV6-3	.	TRBJ1-1	TGTGCCAGCAGTTACACCGGGGAGGGCACTGAAGCTTTCTTT	CASSYTGEGTEAFF
TRBD1	TRBV30	.	TRBJ1-2	TGTGCCTGGACCCGACAGGGGGTGGGCTATGGCTACACCTTC	CAWTRQGVGYGYTF
TRBD1	TRBV7-2	.	TRBJ1-5	TGTGCCAGCAGCTTCAGGGGGCTGGGCAATCAGCCCCAGCATTTT	CASSFRGLGNQPQHF
.	TRBV28	.	TRBJ2-3	TGTGCCAGCAGTTTAGTTTCATTTCGACAGGAGCTGAGTAATACGCAGTATTTT	CASSLVSFRQELSNTQYF
TRBD2	TRBV7-2	.	TRBJ2-3	TGTGCCAGCAGCAAAAGACGAACTAGCGGAGATACTAGCACAGATACGCAGTATTTT	CASSKRRTSGDTSTDTQYF